This entry is about one T cell receptor beta chain. This record belongs to a study of shared clonotypes between healthy human individuals. Researchers partitioned CD4+ cells into CD45RA+ naive and CD45RA-negative memory subsets. Original methodology: ImmunoSEQ sequences covered only the junction and lacked quality scores; filtering therefore differed. Clones were read by immunoSEQ multiplex PCR, and TCRdb kept only the in-frame ones, dropping some. V and J calls and clone size are copied from that table; D and trimming were computed from the DNA. Of fewer than 3 million clones listed, 85% to 95% are singletons. V dropped 3 bases and J dropped 5; count of bases not matched to a gene: 2. The CDR3 runs 14 residues. Germline CDR1 is MDHEN and CDR2 is SYDVKM.

The receptor's source is a man aged 18 to 30 in good health. Some clones in this sample may be carry-over from other donors' samples. The V and J genes are TRBV28 and TRBJ2-3; 10 bases align to TRBD1. The sample taken for sequencing was naive CD4+ T cells from PBMCs. Subset described: CD45RA+ positively selected. The CDR3 DNA reads TGTGCCAGCAGTTTGGACAGGGGGAGAGATACGCAGTATTTT. This sequence encodes CASSLDRGRDTQYF.